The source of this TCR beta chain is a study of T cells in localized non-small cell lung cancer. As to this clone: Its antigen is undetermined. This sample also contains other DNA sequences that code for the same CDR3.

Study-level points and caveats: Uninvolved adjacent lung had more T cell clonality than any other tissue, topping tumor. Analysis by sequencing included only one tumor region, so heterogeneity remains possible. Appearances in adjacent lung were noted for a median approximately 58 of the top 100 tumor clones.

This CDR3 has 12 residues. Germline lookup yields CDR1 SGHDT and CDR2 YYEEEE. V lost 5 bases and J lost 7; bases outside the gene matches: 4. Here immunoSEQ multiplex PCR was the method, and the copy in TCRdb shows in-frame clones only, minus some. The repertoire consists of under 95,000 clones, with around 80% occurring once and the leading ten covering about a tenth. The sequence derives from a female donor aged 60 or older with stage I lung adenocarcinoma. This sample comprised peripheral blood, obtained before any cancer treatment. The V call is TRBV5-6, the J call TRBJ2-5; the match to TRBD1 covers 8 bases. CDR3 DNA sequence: TGTGCCAGCAGGCAGGGGGCAGGGACCCAGTACTTC. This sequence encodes CASRQGAGTQYF.